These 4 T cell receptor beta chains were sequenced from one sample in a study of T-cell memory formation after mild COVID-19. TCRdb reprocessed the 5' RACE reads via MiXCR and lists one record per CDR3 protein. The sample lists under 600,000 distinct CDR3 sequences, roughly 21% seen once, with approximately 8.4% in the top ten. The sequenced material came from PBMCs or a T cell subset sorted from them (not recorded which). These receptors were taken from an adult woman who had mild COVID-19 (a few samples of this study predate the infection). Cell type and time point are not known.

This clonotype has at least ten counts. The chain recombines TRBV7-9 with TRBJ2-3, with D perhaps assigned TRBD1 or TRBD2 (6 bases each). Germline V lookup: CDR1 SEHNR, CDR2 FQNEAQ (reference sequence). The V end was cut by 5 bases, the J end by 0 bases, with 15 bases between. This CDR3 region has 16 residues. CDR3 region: CASSQGIAVSTDTQYF. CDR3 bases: TGTGCCAGCAGCCAGGGGATAGCGGTTAGCACAGATACGCAGTATTTT.

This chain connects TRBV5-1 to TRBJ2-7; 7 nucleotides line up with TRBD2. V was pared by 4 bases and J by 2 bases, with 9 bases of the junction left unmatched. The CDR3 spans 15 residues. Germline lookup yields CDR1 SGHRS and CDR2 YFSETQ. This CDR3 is CASSPAGTTAYEQYF. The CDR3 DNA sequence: TGCGCCAGCAGCCCCGCCGGGACTACAGCCTACGAGCAGTACTTC.

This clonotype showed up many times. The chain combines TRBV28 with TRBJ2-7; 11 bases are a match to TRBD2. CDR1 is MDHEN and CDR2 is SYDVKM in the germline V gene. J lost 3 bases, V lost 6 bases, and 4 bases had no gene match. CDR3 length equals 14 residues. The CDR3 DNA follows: TGTGCCAGCAGCCCCGGGACTAGCGGCTACGAGCAGTACTTC. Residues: CASSPGTSGYEQYF.

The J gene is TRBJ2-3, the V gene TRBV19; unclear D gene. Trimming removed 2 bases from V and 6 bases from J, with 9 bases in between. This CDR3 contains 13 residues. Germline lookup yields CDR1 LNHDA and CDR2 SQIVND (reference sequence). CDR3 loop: CASSISLGDTQYF. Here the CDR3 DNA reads TGTGCCAGTAGTATATCCCTAGGGGATACGCAGTATTTT. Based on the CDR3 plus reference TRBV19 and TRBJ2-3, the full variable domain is DGGITQSPKYLFRKEGQNVTLSCEQNLNHDAMYWYRQDPGQGLRLIYYSQIVNDFQKGDIAEGYSVSREKKESFPLTVTSAQKNPTAFYLCASSISLGDTQYFGPGTRLTVL.